The 4 T cell receptor beta chains below come from one sample, sequenced in a study of OX40 agonist ivuxolimab in advanced cancers. TCRdb keeps only in-frame clones here, not all; method: immunoSEQ multiplex PCR. The sample carries 46,000 or so clones, around 86% recorded once. Sequenced here: CD4+ or CD8+ T cells sorted from blood, sampled in a trial of the OX40 agonist ivuxolimab. Receptor source: an adult with an advanced solid tumor such as melanoma, head and neck, liver or kidney cancer.

CDR3 amino acids: CASSLGGHSGNTIYF. CDR3 in DNA: TGTGCCAGCAGCTTAGGGGGCCACTCTGGAAACACCATATATTTT. This chain joins TRBV7-6 and TRBJ1-3; possible D gene TRBD1, 5 bases. CDR3 size: 15 residues. The ends were cut back, 1 base at V and 0 bases at J, with 7 bases in the middle. Germline V gene sequence: CDR1 SGHVS, CDR2 FNYEAQ.

The chain joins TRBV27 to TRBJ2-1; possibly TRBD2 for D (6 bases). The V gene lost 4 bases and the J gene lost 8 bases, with 15 bases spanning the gap. CDR3 size: 14 residues. Looked up from germline, CDR1 is MNHEY and CDR2 is SMNVEV (reference sequence). The CDR3 loop reads CASSSRRGGDEQFF. The CDR3 DNA is TGTGCCAGCAGTTCTCGCCGGGGAGGCGATGAGCAGTTCTTC.

The chain joins TRBV7-9 to TRBJ2-5; 10 bases agree with TRBD1. V was pared by 5 bases and J by 5 bases, with 14 bases of the junction left unmatched. Germline CDR1 SEHNR, CDR2 FQNEAQ (reference sequence). This CDR3 spans 17 amino acids. This CDR3 reads CASSPPLLDRGRETQYF. As DNA, the CDR3 is TGTGCCAGCAGCCCCCCCCTCTTGGACAGGGGGAGGGAGACCCAGTACTTC.

The rearrangement joins TRBV27 to TRBJ1-2, with D unclear. This CDR3 is 14 amino acids long. Germline V gives CDR1 MNHEY, CDR2 SMNVEV (reference sequence). V lost 0 bases to trimming and J lost 5 bases, with 10 bases between them. The CDR3 loop reads CASSLSAGAYGYTF. CDR3 coding DNA: TGTGCCAGCAGTTTATCGGCAGGAGCGTATGGCTACACCTTC.